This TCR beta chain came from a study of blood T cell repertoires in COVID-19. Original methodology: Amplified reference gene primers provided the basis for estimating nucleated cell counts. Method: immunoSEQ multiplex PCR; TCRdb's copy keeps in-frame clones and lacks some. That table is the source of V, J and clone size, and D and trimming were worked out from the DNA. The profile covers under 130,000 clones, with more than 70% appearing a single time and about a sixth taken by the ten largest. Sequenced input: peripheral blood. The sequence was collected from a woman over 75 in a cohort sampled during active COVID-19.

CDR3 loop: CASMDMGLGTQYF. CDR3 nucleotide sequence: TGTGCCAGCATGGATATGGGGCTGGGGACCCAGTACTTC. The J gene is TRBJ2-5, the V gene TRBV25-1; possibly TRBD1 for D (5 bases). Trimming took off 7 bases at V and 7 bases at J, with 16 bases between the two ends. This CDR3 is built from 13 residues. CDR1 is MGHDK, CDR2 SYGVNS, per germline.